This T cell receptor beta chain was obtained from a study of blood T cell repertoires in COVID-19. Study background: Researchers got acute and convalescent COVID-19 samples from the United States, Italy and Spain. Sources were T cells, B-cell-depleted T cells, or PBMCs; the material itself was cDNA or gDNA.

Original methodology: By means of reference gene primer amplification, nucleated cell counts were estimated. This table comes from immunoSEQ multiplex PCR, and its TCRdb copy is limited to in-frame clones, with some not included. Clone size and V and J calls were adopted from that table, with D and trimming inferred from the DNA. The sample includes around 160,000 clones, roughly 93% of them seen just once. Sequencing used peripheral blood. This clonotype was sampled from a man between 18 and 35 years old with acute or convalescent COVID-19.

The CDR3 DNA follows: TGTGCCAGCAGCAAAATCGGGGGGGCCTTGTCCTACAATGAGCAGTTCTTC. Translating it yields CASSKIGGALSYNEQFF. The chain combines TRBV11-2 with TRBJ2-1; 8 nucleotides align to TRBD2. The CDR3 is 17 residues long. Losses at the gene ends were 5 bases for V and 1 base for J; bases not matched to a gene: 10. Germline V gene data show CDR1 as SGHAT and CDR2 as FQNNGV.